This is a list of T cell receptor beta chains from one sample in a study of CD8 T cells in Susac syndrome. TCRdb reprocessed the immunoSEQ multiplex PCR reads via MiXCR and lists one record per CDR3 protein. This table holds about 120,000 distinct CDR3 sequences, less than 95% found once. The sequencing sample was made of CD8+ T cells from PBMCs. The receptors derive from a human donor in good health. Both conserved end residues are part of each CDR3.

J: TRBJ2-3
V: TRBV7-3
CDR3: CASSLRGARADTQYF

J: TRBJ1-1
V: TRBV7-3
CDR3: CASSSQGPTEAFF

J: TRBJ1-4
V: TRBV20-1
CDR3: CSATHAEKLFF

J: TRBJ2-1
V: TRBV19
CDR3: CASSRRGTEQFF

J: TRBJ2-1
V: TRBV7-3
CDR3: CASSLRRPGSGGARYNEQFF

J: TRBJ2-1
V: TRBV24-1
CDR3: CATSDRGAGGPYNEQFF

J: TRBJ2-6
V: TRBV19
CDR3: CASSTVQVNVLTF

J: TRBJ1-6
V: TRBV6-2/TRBV6-3
CDR3: CASSLEVSNSPLHF

J: TRBJ2-7
V: TRBV19
CDR3: CASSTRDRGFQNEQYF

J: TRBJ2-7
V: TRBV5-6
CDR3: CASSWVTGSHEQYF

J: TRBJ2-2
V: TRBV7-2
CDR3: CASSLGGGANTGELFF

J: TRBJ1-2
V: TRBV7-2
CDR3: CASSPQGTKGGYGYTF

J: TRBJ2-5
V: TRBV29-1
CDR3: CSVQIRDRQETQYF

J: TRBJ1-2
V: TRBV9
CDR3: CASSVSSSSVGYTF

J: TRBJ2-1
V: TRBV20-1
CDR3: CSARDLRGTYNEQFF

J: TRBJ2-1
V: TRBV5-1
CDR3: CASSFGQSLNEQFF

J: TRBJ1-6
V: TRBV6-2/TRBV6-3
CDR3: CASTTGSYNSPLHF

J: TRBJ1-2
V: TRBV14
CDR3: CASSQVHNSYGYTF

J: TRBJ2-3
V: TRBV23-1
CDR3: CASSQSPSTDTQYF

J: TRBJ1-1
V: TRBV14
CDR3: CASSQIGTGLRTEAFF

J: TRBJ1-1
V: TRBV19
CDR3: CASSTRVLRPGDTEAFF

J: TRBJ2-1
V: TRBV24-1
CDR3: CATSDTTRGPTDNEQFF

J: TRBJ2-2
V: TRBV4-2
CDR3: CASSQRTGDTGELFF

J: TRBJ2-1
V: TRBV29-1
CDR3: CSVAPEYYRNEQFF

J: TRBJ1-2
V: TRBV5-4
CDR3: CASSSLDGNYGYTF

J: TRBJ2-7
V: TRBV3-1
CDR3: CASSQDRGKISYEQYF

J: TRBJ1-4
V: TRBV6-1
CDR3: CASSDRSGTGREKLFF

J: TRBJ1-2
V: TRBV9
CDR3: CASSVALDLNYGYTF

J: TRBJ1-2
V: TRBV16
CDR3: CASSQSSGQTAYTF

J: TRBJ2-1
V: TRBV5-4
CDR3: CASSLPGNEQFF

J: TRBJ2-5
V: TRBV28
CDR3: CASSPASGGEETQYF

J: TRBJ1-1
V: TRBV19
CDR3: CASSWSSNMNTEAFF

J: TRBJ2-1
V: TRBV7-2
CDR3: CASSLRVSGRSGEQFF

J: TRBJ1-3
V: TRBV11-1
CDR3: CASSFPEGENGPNSENTIYF

J: TRBJ1-5
V: TRBV20-1
CDR3: CSARDINQPQHF

J: TRBJ2-3
V: TRBV5-4
CDR3: CASSRTTSGRSTDTQYF

J: TRBJ2-2
V: TRBV5-4
CDR3: CASSLGGDWGAGELFF

J: TRBJ1-1
V: TRBV4-1
CDR3: CASSVPENTEAFF

J: TRBJ2-7
V: TRBV11-2
CDR3: CASSLVLDSYYEQYF

J: TRBJ2-7
V: TRBV7-2
CDR3: CASSLWESEQYF

J: TRBJ2-1
V: TRBV5-1
CDR3: CASSPIASGRLYNEQFF

J: TRBJ2-7
V: TRBV7-7
CDR3: CASSLGGGVDEQYF

J: TRBJ2-7
V: TRBV5-6
CDR3: CASSLAAGEQYF

J: TRBJ1-2
V: TRBV12-3/TRBV12-4
CDR3: CASSGSVGYGYTF

J: TRBJ2-7
V: TRBV7-2
CDR3: CASSTNQGLSHEQYF

J: TRBJ2-7
V: TRBV21-1
CDR3: CASSIMGSGTGCREQYF

J: TRBJ1-1
V: TRBV12-3/TRBV12-4
CDR3: CASTETGTQGGAFF

J: TRBJ1-1
V: TRBV7-2
CDR3: CASSLVAGSAHTEAFF

J: TRBJ2-1
V: TRBV19
CDR3: CASSRGPDNEQFF

J: TRBJ1-2
V: TRBV6-1
CDR3: CASSEGHLTNYGYTF

J: TRBJ1-5
V: TRBV19
CDR3: CASRPGYGGNQPQHF

J: TRBJ2-3
V: TRBV4-3
CDR3: CATNPPAGGPSSTDTQYF

J: TRBJ2-5
V: TRBV19
CDR3: CASSIKLGGETQYF

J: TRBJ1-5
V: TRBV28
CDR3: CASSRLFSNQPQHF

J: TRBJ1-1
V: TRBV6-2/TRBV6-3
CDR3: CASSYPPEAFF

J: TRBJ1-5
V: TRBV12-3/TRBV12-4
CDR3: CASSWRMDSNQPQHF

J: TRBJ2-1
V: TRBV9
CDR3: CASSAQPGLASNEQFF

J: TRBJ1-3
V: TRBV12-3/TRBV12-4
CDR3: CASSPDVPGNTIYF